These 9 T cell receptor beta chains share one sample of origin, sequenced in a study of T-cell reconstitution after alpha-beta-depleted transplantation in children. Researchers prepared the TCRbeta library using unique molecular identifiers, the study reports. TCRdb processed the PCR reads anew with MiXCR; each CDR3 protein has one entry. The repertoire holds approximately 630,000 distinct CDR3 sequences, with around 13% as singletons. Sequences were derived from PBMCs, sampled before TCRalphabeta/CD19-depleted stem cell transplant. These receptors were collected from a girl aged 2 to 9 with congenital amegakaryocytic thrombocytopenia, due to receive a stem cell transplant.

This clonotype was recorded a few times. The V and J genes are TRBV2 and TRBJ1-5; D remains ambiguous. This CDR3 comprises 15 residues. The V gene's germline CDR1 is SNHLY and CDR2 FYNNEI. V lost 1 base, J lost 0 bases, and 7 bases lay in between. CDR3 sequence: CASSEEYYSNQPQHF. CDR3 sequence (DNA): TGTGCCAGCAGTGAAGAATACTATAGCAATCAGCCCCAGCATTTT.

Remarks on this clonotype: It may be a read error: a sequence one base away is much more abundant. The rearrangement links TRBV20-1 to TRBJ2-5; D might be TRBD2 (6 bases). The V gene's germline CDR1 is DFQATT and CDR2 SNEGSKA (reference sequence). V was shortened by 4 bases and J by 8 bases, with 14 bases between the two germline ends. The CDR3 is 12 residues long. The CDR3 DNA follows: TGCAGTGCTAAAGAGCGGGCGGACACCCAGTACTTC. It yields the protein CSAKERADTQYF.

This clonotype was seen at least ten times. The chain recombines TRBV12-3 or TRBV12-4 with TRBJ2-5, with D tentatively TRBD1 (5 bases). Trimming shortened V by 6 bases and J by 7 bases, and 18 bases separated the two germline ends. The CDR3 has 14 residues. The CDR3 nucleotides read TGTGCCAGCAGCTTTGACAGAACTACCGGGACCCAGTACTTC. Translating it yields CASSFDRTTGTQYF.

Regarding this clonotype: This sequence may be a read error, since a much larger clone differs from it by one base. The CDR3 protein is CATTNTENTGELFF. As DNA, the CDR3 is TGTGCCACCACGAATACAGAGAACACCGGGGAGCTGTTTTTT. The rearrangement joins TRBV12-3 or TRBV12-4 to TRBJ2-2; D unclear. V lost 10 bases, J lost 1 base, and 13 bases lay in between. The CDR3 sequence is 14 residues long.

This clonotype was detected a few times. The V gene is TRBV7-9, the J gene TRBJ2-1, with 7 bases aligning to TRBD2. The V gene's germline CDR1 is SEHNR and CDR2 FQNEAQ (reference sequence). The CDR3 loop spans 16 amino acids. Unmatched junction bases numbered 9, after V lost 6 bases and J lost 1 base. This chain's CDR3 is CASSPTSEGSYNEQFF. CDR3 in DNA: TGTGCCAGCAGTCCAACTAGCGAGGGGTCCTACAATGAGCAGTTCTTC.

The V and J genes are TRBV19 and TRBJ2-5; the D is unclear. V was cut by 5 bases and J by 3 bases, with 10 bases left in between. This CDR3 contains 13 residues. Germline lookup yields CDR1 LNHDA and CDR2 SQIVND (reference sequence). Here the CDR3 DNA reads TGTGCCAGTAGTCGGCGGATAGAAGAGACCCAGTACTTC. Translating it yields CASSRRIEETQYF.

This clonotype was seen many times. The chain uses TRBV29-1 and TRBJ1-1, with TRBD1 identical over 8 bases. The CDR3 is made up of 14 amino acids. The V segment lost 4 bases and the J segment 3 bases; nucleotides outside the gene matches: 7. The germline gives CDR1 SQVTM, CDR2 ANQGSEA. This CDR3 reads CSVARQGLDTEAFF. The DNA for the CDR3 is TGCAGCGTTGCCCGACAGGGGTTGGACACTGAAGCTTTCTTT.

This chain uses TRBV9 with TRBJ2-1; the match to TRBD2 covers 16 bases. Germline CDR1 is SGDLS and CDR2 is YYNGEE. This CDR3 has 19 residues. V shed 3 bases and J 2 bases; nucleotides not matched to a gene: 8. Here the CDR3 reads CASSGPGLAGGNTYNEQFF. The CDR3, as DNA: TGTGCCAGCAGCGGTCCGGGACTAGCGGGAGGGAACACCTACAATGAGCAGTTCTTC.

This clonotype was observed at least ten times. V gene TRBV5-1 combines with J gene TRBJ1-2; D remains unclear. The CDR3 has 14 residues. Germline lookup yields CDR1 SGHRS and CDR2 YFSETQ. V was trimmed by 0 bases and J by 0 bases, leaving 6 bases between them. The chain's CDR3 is CASSLDGTNYGYTF. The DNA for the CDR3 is TGCGCCAGCAGCTTGGATGGCACTAACTATGGCTACACCTTC.